This TCR beta chain was profiled in a study of cytomegalovirus exposure and HLA in healthy donors. This CDR3 contains 14 residues. Trimming cost V 0 bases and J 6 bases, with 11 bases left between them. CDR1 SGHDN and CDR2 FVKESK come from the germline V gene. The PCR used 60 Vbeta and 13 Jbeta primers. Sequencing was performed with immunoSEQ multiplex PCR; in TCRdb, only in-frame clones are kept and a portion is missing. This table has 120,000 or so clones, 15% to 20% appearing once. Comments on this clone: Its antigen is as yet unknown.

General observations from the study: Several top significant clusters appeared, in a later analysis, to be linked to common viral pathogens. Owing to their indistinguishability, certain V segments, notably TRBV6-2 and TRBV6-3, were excluded.

The sequenced sample consisted of PBMCs. The chain uses TRBV14 and TRBJ1-1; possibly TRBD1 for D (6 bases). The receptor was derived from a female donor in good health and CMV-seropositive. CDR3 sequence (DNA): TGTGCCAGCAGCCAAGAACCTACAGGGCCTGAAGCTTTCTTT. This translates into CASSQEPTGPEAFF.